This T cell receptor beta chain was sequenced during a study of T cell responses to AZD1222 COVID-19 vaccine. The germline V gene encodes CDR1 KGHSH and CDR2 LQKENI. This CDR3 is built from 13 residues. V was pared by 4 bases and J by 9 bases, with 15 bases between. Findings of the study overall: It should be noted that donors were predominantly white British and more often female, and clonal diversity was possibly underestimated.

In the case of this clone: The antigen is undetermined.

The assay was immunoSEQ multiplex PCR, and TCRdb's table has in-frame clones only and misses some. The sample includes about 89,000 clones, about 88% of them seen just once. This receptor was identified in an adult who received the AZD1222 COVID-19 vaccine. The chain has TRBV18 and TRBJ1-1; D unclear. This material consisted of peripheral blood, taken 28 days after the second AZD1222 dose. CDR3 in DNA: TGTGCCAGCTCACTTTCCCCGGAAGCGCAAGCTTTCTTT. The encoded protein is CASSLSPEAQAFF.